The next 13 T cell receptor beta chains were all read from a single sample in a study of post-analysis software for immune sequencing data. Study results and limitations: In patients, roughly 5 TRBV segments were more frequent than in controls, with TRBV5-6, TRBV5-1 and TRBV20-1 among them.

Carried by the TCR beta cDNA libraries were unique molecular identifiers. TCRdb itself ran the PCR reads through MiXCR, one entry per CDR3 protein. The repertoire consists of roughly 170,000 distinct CDR3 sequences, with 30% occurring once and the leading ten covering approximately 1.4%. Their recognized antigens are unknown. Sequenced sample: blood. Receptors originate from a girl aged 10 to 17 with multiple sclerosis.

In this sample, this clonotype turned up many times. The chain combines TRBV5-6 with TRBJ1-1; a weak D match, TRBD1 (6 bases). The CDR3 sequence is 14 residues long. Germline V lookup: CDR1 SGHDT, CDR2 YYEEEE. Trimming removed 3 bases from V and 4 bases from J, with 13 bases in between. CDR3 bases: TGTGCCAGCAGCTCGGACGGGGGCGGCACTGAAGCTTTCTTT. Encoded protein: CASSSDGGGTEAFF.

This clonotype was observed a single time. A much bigger clone sits one base away, suggesting this may be a read error. The CDR3 nucleotides read TGTGCCAGCAGTTTATTGGGCGGCTCTGGGGCCAACGTCCTGACTTTC. Translating gives CASSLLGGSGANVLTF. The chain is built from TRBV12-3 or TRBV12-4 and TRBJ2-6, with D unclear. V was cut by 2 bases and J by 0 bases, with 8 bases left in between. The CDR3 covers 16 residues.

With respect to this clonotype: The junction and the germline gene differ at one end; a read error may be behind it. V and J are TRBV29-1 and TRBJ2-7, with 11 bases identical to TRBD2. Germline lookup yields CDR1 SQVTM and CDR2 ANQGSEA. This CDR3 is 15 amino acids long. The CDR3 loop is CSVAGGGTSGVEQNF. CDR3 in DNA: TGCAGCGTTGCCGGAGGTGGGACTAGCGGTGTGGAGCAGAACTTC.

Comment on this clonotype: A much larger clone lies a single base off, so this may be a read error. The CDR3 nucleotides read TGCAGTGCTCGCGGACGGACCCTCTTAAATGAGCAGTACTTC. Its protein product is CSARGRTLLNEQYF. The chain couples TRBV20-1 to TRBJ2-7; D not resolved. Trimming shortened V by 5 bases and J by 7 bases, and 21 bases separated the two germline ends. Germline V gives CDR1 DFQATT, CDR2 SNEGSKA (reference sequence). The CDR3 spans 14 residues.

The CDR3 reads CASSFLAGGPGELFF. The CDR3 nucleotides read TGTGCCAGCAGTTTTCTAGCGGGAGGCCCCGGGGAGCTGTTTTTT. The V call is TRBV12-3 or TRBV12-4, the J call TRBJ2-2, with 11 positions matching TRBD2. The ends lost 3 bases at V and 6 bases at J; junction bases unmatched: 3. The CDR3 contains 15 residues.

This rearrangement joins TRBV20-1 to TRBJ2-5; 7 nucleotides align to TRBD1. Germline V gene data show CDR1 as DFQATT and CDR2 as SNEGSKA (reference sequence). V gave up 5 bases and J gave up 5 bases; unmatched junction bases: 8. The CDR3 runs to 13 residues. DNA of the CDR3: TGCAGTGCTGTCCAGGGGACAGAGGAGACCCAGTACTTC. Translation: CSAVQGTEETQYF.

Comments on this clonotype: A much bigger clone sits one base away, suggesting this may be a read error. The chain employs TRBV4-1 and TRBJ2-1; no clear D gene. V lost 2 bases to trimming and J lost 14 bases, with 16 bases between them. The CDR3 loop spans 13 amino acids. The germline CDR1 and CDR2 sequences are MGHRA and YSYEKL. CDR3 in amino acids: CASSQSVPSGEFF. For the CDR3, the DNA is TGCGCCAGCAGCCAATCGGTCCCTAGTGGAGAGTTCTTC.

This clonotype appeared a few times. This rearrangement joins TRBV7-8 to TRBJ2-3; 11 bases align to TRBD2. CDR3 length equals 20 residues. The V segment lost 5 bases and the J segment 4 bases; nucleotides outside the gene matches: 20. Germline loops: CDR1 SGHVS, CDR2 FQNEAQ. For the CDR3, the DNA is TGTGCCAGCAGCACCAGTATGGGAGTAGCGGGAGGGGTTGGGTCAGATACGCAGTATTTT. This codes for CASSTSMGVAGGVGSDTQYF.

The table lists this clonotype with many counts. J is TRBJ2-7 and V is TRBV3-1; TRBD1 aligns across 7 bases. The CDR3 runs 16 residues. V shed 2 bases, J shed 3 bases, and the junction held 10 bases outside the gene matches. Germline lookup yields CDR1 LGHDT and CDR2 YNNKEL (reference sequence). The DNA for the CDR3 is TGTGCCAGCAGCCAAACGACAGGGTATCCCTTCTACGAGCAGTACTTC. Protein: CASSQTTGYPFYEQYF.

This clonotype appeared many times. V is TRBV7-2 and J is TRBJ2-7; D call uncertain. Germline CDR1 is SGHTA and CDR2 is FQGNSA. V lost 1 base and J 4 bases, leaving 11 bases between the germline ends. There are 14 residues in the CDR3. The CDR3 DNA sequence: TGTGCCAGCAGCTTAGACTATACTCGATACGAGCAGTACTTC. Amino acid sequence: CASSLDYTRYEQYF.

This clonotype occurred many times. J is TRBJ1-5 and V is TRBV12-3 or TRBV12-4; D unresolved. With 6 bases removed from V and 7 bases from J, the gap between germline ends came to 19 bases. The CDR3 totals 15 residues. CDR3 residues: CASSPRWGREQPQHF. The DNA for the CDR3 is TGTGCCAGCAGCCCCAGATGGGGAAGAGAACAGCCCCAGCATTTT.

This clonotype was observed at least ten times. The chain recombines TRBV6-1 with TRBJ2-5; the D gene is possibly TRBD2 (5 bases). V dropped 2 bases and J dropped 5 bases, with 15 bases sitting between them. The CDR3 has 15 amino acids. Germline V lookup: CDR1 MNHNS, CDR2 SASEGT. Here the CDR3 reads CASSEFWGEEETQYF. CDR3 DNA: TGTGCCAGCAGTGAATTCTGGGGAGAGGAGGAGACCCAGTACTTC.

This clonotype was recorded at least ten times. The chain couples TRBV15 to TRBJ1-2; D is ambiguous. CDR1 and CDR2 from the germline V gene are LNHNV and YYDKDF (reference sequence). V lost 0 bases to trimming and J lost 10 bases, with 12 bases between them. CDR3 length: 13 residues. The chain's CDR3 is CATSRDRTPLYTF. In DNA form, the CDR3 reads TGTGCCACCAGCAGAGATCGGACTCCACTCTACACCTTC.